This TCR beta chain was found in a study of blood T cell repertoires in COVID-19. As for the study in general: Acute and convalescent COVID-19 specimens originated in the United States, Italy and Spain.

Assay: immunoSEQ multiplex PCR; the TCRdb copy retains only in-frame clones and omits some. Of about 210,000 clones listed, roughly 82% are singletons. CDR3 length: 15 amino acids. Germline CDR1 and CDR2: SGHTS and YDEGEE. V dropped 5 bases and J dropped 4; count of bases not matched to a gene: 9. The specimen sequenced was peripheral blood. This chain uses TRBV5-8 with TRBJ2-3, with TRBD1 matching over 8 bases. The TCR sequence derives from a woman aged 40 to 50 with acute or convalescent COVID-19. The CDR3 DNA reads TGTGCCAGCAGTTCGGACAGGGTGAGGGCAGATACGCAGTATTTT. Amino acids: CASSSDRVRADTQYF.